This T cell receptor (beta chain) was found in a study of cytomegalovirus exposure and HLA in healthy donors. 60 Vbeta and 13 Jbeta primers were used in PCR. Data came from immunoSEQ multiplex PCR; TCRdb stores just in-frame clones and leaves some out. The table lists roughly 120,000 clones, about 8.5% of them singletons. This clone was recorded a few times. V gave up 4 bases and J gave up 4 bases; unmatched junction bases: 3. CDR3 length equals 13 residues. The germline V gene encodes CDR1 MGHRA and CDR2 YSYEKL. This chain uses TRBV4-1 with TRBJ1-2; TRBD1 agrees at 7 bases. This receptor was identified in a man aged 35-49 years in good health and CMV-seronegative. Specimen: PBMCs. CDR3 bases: TGCGCCAGCAGCCCTCGGGACAGCTATGGCTACACCTTC. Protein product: CASSPRDSYGYTF.